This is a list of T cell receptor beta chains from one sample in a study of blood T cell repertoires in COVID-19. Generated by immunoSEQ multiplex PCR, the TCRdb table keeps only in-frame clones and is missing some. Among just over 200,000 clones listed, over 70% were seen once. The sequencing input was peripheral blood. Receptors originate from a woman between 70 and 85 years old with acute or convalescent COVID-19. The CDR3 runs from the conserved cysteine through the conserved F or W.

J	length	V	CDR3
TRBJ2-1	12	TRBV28	CASTIIQGAPVF
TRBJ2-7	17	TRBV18	CASSPTPGREGSYEQYF
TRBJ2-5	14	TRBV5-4	CASSRDSLQETQYF
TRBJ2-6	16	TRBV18	CASSYTGSPGANVLTF
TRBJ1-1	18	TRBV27	CASSFARDRGHLNTEAFF
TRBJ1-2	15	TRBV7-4	CASSQPGHRNYGYTF
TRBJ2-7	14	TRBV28	CASTLQGLTYEQYF
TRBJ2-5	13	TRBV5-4	CASSNRGLETQYF
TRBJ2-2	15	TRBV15	CATSRGTGAGGELFF
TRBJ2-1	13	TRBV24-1	CATSDPGTGKKFF
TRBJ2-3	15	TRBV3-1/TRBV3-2	CASSQGTGNTDTQYF